Each of the 10 T cell receptor beta chains below was sequenced from the same sample in a study of shared clonotypes between healthy human individuals. Measured with immunoSEQ multiplex PCR; TCRdb has only the in-frame clones, and not every one. Counted here are roughly 500,000 clones, 90% to 96% occurring once; the ten biggest clones make up 0.06%. The sequencing input was naive CD4+ T cells sorted from blood. This sample's subset: CD45RA+ positively selected. The receptors come from a woman in her thirties in good health.

This sequence joins TRBV9 and TRBJ2-3; D unresolved. CDR3 size: 13 residues. The germline CDR1 and CDR2 sequences are SGDLS and YYNGEE. The germline V and J ends were trimmed by 1 base and 12 bases, with 15 bases remaining between them. CDR3: CASSVTLKVSQYF. CDR3 coding DNA: TGTGCCAGCAGCGTAACATTAAAGGTTTCTCAGTATTTT.

The chain employs TRBV5-8 and TRBJ2-7; 7 nucleotides align to TRBD1. Germline values: CDR1 SGHTS, CDR2 YDEGEE. The CDR3 is 14 residues long. With V trimmed by 1 base and J by 1 base, 2 bases remained unmatched. CDR3 in amino acids: CASSLMGQSYEQYF. DNA for the CDR3: TGTGCCAGCAGCTTGATGGGACAGTCCTACGAGCAGTACTTC.

The chain combines TRBV30 with TRBJ1-1; no reliable D call. Germline V gives CDR1 GTSNPN, CDR2 SVGIG (reference sequence). The V end was cut by 5 bases, the J end by 0 bases, with 7 bases between. This CDR3 region has 12 residues. CDR3 loop: CAWRQLNTEAFF. CDR3 nucleotides: TGTGCCTGGCGTCAGCTGAACACTGAAGCTTTCTTT.

The rearrangement uses TRBV9 and TRBJ2-7; D not certain. The length of the CDR3 is 13 residues. The V end lost 0 bases, the J end lost 5 bases, and 9 bases lay between the germline ends. Per the germline V gene, CDR1 is SGDLS and CDR2 is YYNGEE. The CDR3 bases are TGTGCCAGCAGCGTAGGGGTAGCCCACGAGCAGTACTTC. The encoded protein is CASSVGVAHEQYF.

The chain combines TRBV28 with TRBJ2-1; 13 nucleotides align to TRBD2. The ends lost 6 bases at V and 2 bases at J; junction bases unmatched: 13. The CDR3 runs 19 residues. The germline V gene has CDR1 MDHEN and CDR2 SYDVKM. The CDR3 sequence: CASSQSPGLAGKAYNEQFF. CDR3 bases: TGTGCCAGCAGCCAATCCCCGGGACTAGCGGGAAAGGCCTACAATGAGCAGTTCTTC. The whole variable domain, remainder taken from reference TRBV28 and TRBJ2-1, is DVKVTQSSRYLVKRTGEKVFLECVQDMDHENMFWYRQDPGLGLRLIYFSYDVKMKEKGDIPEGYSVSREKKERFSLILESASTNQTSMYLCASSQSPGLAGKAYNEQFFGPGTRLTVL.

The rearrangement joins TRBV28 to TRBJ1-2; D not certain. CDR1 and CDR2 (germline): MDHEN, SYDVKM. The CDR3 runs to 12 residues. V shed 3 bases and J shed 7 bases, with 9 bases lying between them. The CDR3 here is CASSFKAGGYTF. The CDR3 DNA reads as TGTGCCAGCAGTTTTAAGGCCGGTGGCTACACCTTC.

CDR3 amino acids: CASSMDSYEQYF. CDR3 bases: TGCGCCAGCAGCATGGACAGCTACGAGCAGTACTTC. The rearrangement joins TRBV5-1 to TRBJ2-7, with D perhaps TRBD1 (6 bases). V lost 4 bases to trimming and J lost 3 bases, with 8 bases between them. Germline CDR1 reads SGHRS; CDR2 reads YFSETQ. The CDR3 spans 12 residues.

The genes are TRBV7-9 and TRBJ2-1, with 9 bases identical to TRBD2. The CDR3 is 16 residues long. Unmatched junction bases numbered 9, after V lost 5 bases and J lost 4 bases. Per the germline V gene, CDR1 is SEHNR and CDR2 is FQNEAQ (reference sequence). CDR3 in DNA: TGTGCCAGCAGCCACGACCTAGCGGGACCTTACAATGAGCAGTTCTTC. Translating it yields CASSHDLAGPYNEQFF.

This rearrangement joins TRBV7-2 to TRBJ1-4; 7 nucleotides align to TRBD1. Germline V gene data show CDR1 as SGHTA and CDR2 as FQGNSA. This CDR3 has 17 residues. J was trimmed by 6 bases and V by 3 bases; bases with no gene match: 13. The CDR3 sequence: CASSLRQQQGIYEKLFF. CDR3 bases: TGTGCCAGCAGCTTGCGCCAACAACAGGGGATCTATGAAAAACTGTTTTTT. The entire variable domain, with the rest obtained from reference TRBV7-2 and TRBJ1-4, is as follows: GAGVSQSPSNKVTEKGKDVELRCDPISGHTALYWYRQSLGQGLEFLIYFQGNSAPDKSGLPSDRFSAERTGGSVSTLTIQRTQQEDSAVYLCASSLRQQQGIYEKLFFGSGTQLSVL.

Comments on this clone: Other DNA sequences in the same sample also yield this CDR3. The V and J genes are TRBV28 and TRBJ2-7; a possible D gene is TRBD2 (5 bases). V was cut by 2 bases and J by 6 bases, with 8 bases left in between. The CDR3 covers 12 residues. Germline assignment: CDR1 MDHEN and CDR2 SYDVKM. The CDR3 nucleotides read TGTGCCAGCAGTTTAAGCGGACGCGAGCAGTACTTC. Protein: CASSLSGREQYF. The variable domain in full, completed from reference TRBV28 and TRBJ2-7, reads DVKVTQSSRYLVKRTGEKVFLECVQDMDHENMFWYRQDPGLGLRLIYFSYDVKMKEKGDIPEGYSVSREKKERFSLILESASTNQTSMYLCASSLSGREQYFGPGTRLTVT.